Below are 21 T cell receptor beta chains sequenced from a single sample in a study of cytomegalovirus exposure and HLA in healthy donors. It was with 60 Vbeta and 13 Jbeta primers that the PCR ran. The repertoire was sequenced with immunoSEQ multiplex PCR; TCRdb's copy has only in-frame clones and lacks some. In the table there are about 120,000 clones, 83% of which are singletons. Sequences were obtained from PBMCs. These receptors were obtained from a man aged 18 to 29 in good health and CMV-seropositive.

J is TRBJ1-1 and V is TRBV5-6; 9 nucleotides align to TRBD1. Trimming at V came to 4 bases and at J to 4 bases, leaving 17 bases not matched to a gene. The CDR3 consists of 18 residues. CDR1 is SGHDT and CDR2 is YYEEEE in the germline V gene. The CDR3 loop is CASSVGDREMGLVTEAFF. The CDR3 DNA reads as TGTGCCAGCAGCGTAGGGGACAGGGAAATGGGCTTGGTCACTGAAGCTTTCTTT.

CDR3 sequence reads: CASSAFGLAGAVEQYF. The CDR3 region has the DNA TGTGCCAGCAGTGCCTTCGGACTAGCGGGGGCAGTCGAGCAGTACTTC. The chain links TRBV6-1 to TRBJ2-5; 13 bases are shared with TRBD2. The assigned J gene may be wrong: the sequence end matches TRBJ2-7 better. The CDR3 runs 16 residues. Germline V CDR1 and CDR2: MNHNS, SASEGT.

The rearrangement uses TRBV2 and TRBJ1-5; D gene ambiguous. This CDR3 has 14 amino acids. Trimming removed 10 bases at V and 0 bases at J, with 13 bases between. CDR1 and CDR2 from the germline V gene are SNHLY and FYNNEI. CDR3 residues: CATGEGHSNQPQHF. In DNA form, the CDR3 reads TGTGCCACCGGGGAAGGTCATAGCAATCAGCCCCAGCATTTT.

This chain connects TRBV5-6 to TRBJ2-1; D possibly corresponds to TRBD1 (5 bases). V lost 2 bases and J lost 2, with 8 bases in between. The germline gives CDR1 SGHDT, CDR2 YYEEEE. The CDR3 is 14 residues long. The CDR3 sequence: CASSFGAPYNEQFF. DNA for the CDR3: TGTGCCAGCAGCTTTGGGGCCCCCTACAATGAGCAGTTCTTC.

The V gene is TRBV5-1, the J gene TRBJ1-2; D might be TRBD1 (6 bases). Trimming took off 5 bases at V and 4 bases at J, with 15 bases between the two ends. In germline, CDR1 is SGHRS, CDR2 YFSETQ. The CDR3 is 14 residues long. CDR3: CASRAQGWSYGYTF. CDR3 DNA: TGCGCCAGCAGGGCACAGGGTTGGAGCTATGGCTACACCTTC.

The V and J genes are TRBV7-9 and TRBJ2-7; D remains unclear. Trimming pared 3 bases from V and 4 bases from J, leaving 13 bases between. The CDR3 is 14 residues long. CDR1 SEHNR and CDR2 FQNEAQ come from the germline V gene (reference sequence). As DNA, the CDR3 is TGTGCCAGCAGCTTTCCCCCTCAGTCGTACGAGCAGTACTTC. Protein sequence: CASSFPPQSYEQYF.

The V and J genes are TRBV28 and TRBJ1-5, with a tentative D call TRBD1 (6 bases). The CDR3 runs to 14 residues. V dropped 6 bases and J dropped 5 bases, with 14 bases sitting between them. Germline V gene lookup returns CDR1 MDHEN and CDR2 SYDVKM. This CDR3 reads CASSSGQFYQPQHF. In DNA form, the CDR3 reads TGTGCCAGCAGCTCCGGACAGTTCTATCAGCCCCAGCATTTT.

In this sample, this clone turned up once. The chain recombines TRBV2 with TRBJ1-1; 11 bases fit TRBD1. The ends lost 9 bases at V and 3 bases at J; junction bases unmatched: 3. The length of the CDR3 is 13 residues. Germline loops: CDR1 SNHLY, CDR2 FYNNEI. The CDR3 nucleotides are TGTGCCAGTAGGACAGGGGGCTACACTGAAGCTTTCTTT. Translating it yields CASRTGGYTEAFF.

CDR3 sequence reads: CASSPLASGGSITYEQYF. In DNA form, the CDR3 reads TGTGCCAGCTCACCACTGGCTAGCGGGGGGTCTATTACCTACGAGCAGTACTTC. This chain connects TRBV18 to TRBJ2-7; 11 nucleotides match TRBD2. In germline, CDR1 is KGHSH, CDR2 LQKENI. This CDR3 region has 18 residues. V lost 1 base to trimming and J lost 2 bases; unmatched junction nucleotides: 10.

The chain is built from TRBV4-1 and TRBJ2-7, with a weak D call TRBD2 (5 bases). This CDR3 comprises 16 residues. With 0 bases removed from V and 3 bases from J, the gap between germline ends came to 15 bases. Germline CDR1 MGHRA, CDR2 YSYEKL. Written as DNA, the CDR3 is TGCGCCAGCAGCCAAGATTTGAGGACTGACCTCTACGAGCAGTACTTC. Protein product: CASSQDLRTDLYEQYF.

The chain couples TRBV11-2 to TRBJ2-7; 7 nucleotides match TRBD1. J lost 2 bases, V lost 5 bases, and 6 bases had no gene match. Germline lookup yields CDR1 SGHAT and CDR2 FQNNGV. The CDR3 covers 14 residues. CDR3 residues: CASSPGTVTYEQYF. CDR3 sequence (DNA): TGTGCCAGCAGCCCTGGGACAGTTACCTACGAGCAGTACTTC.

This rearrangement joins TRBV9 to TRBJ2-5, with TRBD2 identical over 12 bases. CDR1 SGDLS and CDR2 YYNGEE come from the germline V gene. Trimming cost V 2 bases and J 6 bases; bases outside gene matches: 8. CDR3 length equals 16 residues. For the CDR3, the DNA is TGTGCCAGCAGCGTTGGGTCTAGCGGGGGGGCCCAGACCCAGTACTTC. The encoded protein is CASSVGSSGGAQTQYF.

The chain uses TRBV2 and TRBJ2-1; D not resolved. The CDR3 sequence is 12 residues long. Germline assignment: CDR1 SNHLY and CDR2 FYNNEI. V was trimmed by 7 bases and J by 5 bases, leaving 9 bases between them. The CDR3 region is CASKEEDNEQFF. CDR3 DNA sequence: TGTGCCAGCAAGGAAGAGGACAATGAGCAGTTCTTC.

The genes are TRBV10-3 and TRBJ2-3; TRBD2 is a possible D gene (5 bases). Germline CDR1 is ENHRY and CDR2 is SYGVKD. CDR3 length: 15 residues. Trimming took 0 bases from V and 2 from J, leaving 9 bases between them. The CDR3 reads CAISESSGTTDTQYF. The CDR3 DNA reads as TGTGCCATCAGTGAGTCGAGCGGAACCACAGATACGCAGTATTTT.

J is TRBJ2-5 and V is TRBV7-9; perhaps TRBD2 as D (5 bases). The end of the DNA fits TRBJ2-7 better, so the J call may be wrong. Germline values: CDR1 SEHNR, CDR2 FQNEAQ (reference sequence). The CDR3 has 15 residues. The CDR3 here is CASSSGRESSYEQYF. The CDR3 DNA follows: TGTGCCAGCAGCTCCGGACGGGAAAGCTCCTACGAGCAGTACTTC.

The rearrangement joins TRBV20-1 to TRBJ2-7, with D possibly matching TRBD2 (6 bases). The CDR3 consists of 11 residues. Germline loops: CDR1 DFQATT, CDR2 SNEGSKA (reference sequence). The CDR3 protein is CSSLGGYEQYF. CDR3 nucleotide sequence: TGCAGCTCCCTGGGGGGCTACGAGCAGTACTTC.

This chain's CDR3 is CASSSMRGYTEAFF. CDR3 coding DNA: TGTGCCAGTAGTTCCATGCGGGGTTACACTGAAGCTTTCTTT. This chain uses TRBV19 with TRBJ1-1, with D unclear. Deletions cut 5 bases from V and 3 bases from J, with 13 bases between. CDR1 and CDR2 (germline): LNHDA, SQIVND (reference sequence). The CDR3 sequence is 14 residues long.

The chain links TRBV29-1 to TRBJ2-3; 7 bases are a match to TRBD1. The V gene's germline CDR1 is SQVTM and CDR2 ANQGSEA. The V and J ends lost 3 bases and 5 bases, in that order; junction bases with no gene match: 8. The CDR3 length is 14 residues. The CDR3 protein is CSVEYGTERDTQYF. The DNA of the CDR3 is TGCAGCGTTGAGTACGGGACAGAGAGAGATACGCAGTATTTT.

V gene TRBV10-3 combines with J gene TRBJ2-5, with D perhaps matching TRBD1 (6 bases). The CDR3 runs to 14 residues. Germline-derived CDR1 and CDR2 are ENHRY and SYGVKD. The V and J ends lost 0 bases and 5 bases respectively, with 10 bases between them. The CDR3 region has the DNA TGTGCCATCAGTGAGTCGGGGGCCGTTGAGACCCAGTACTTC. The encoded protein is CAISESGAVETQYF.

This clone was seen a few times. The genes are TRBV27 and TRBJ2-6; D not certain. The V gene lost 3 bases and the J gene lost 0 bases, with 3 bases spanning the gap. Germline V gene sequence: CDR1 MNHEY, CDR2 SMNVEV (reference sequence). The length of the CDR3 is 14 residues. CDR3 DNA sequence: TGTGCCAGCAGTTTGAGCTCTGGGGCCAACGTCCTGACTTTC. It translates to CASSLSSGANVLTF. Full variable domain (rest looked up from reference TRBV27 and TRBJ2-6): EAQVTQNPRYLITVTGKKLTVTCSQNMNHEYMSWYRQDPGLGLRQIYYSMNVEVTDKGDVPEGYKVSRKEKRNFPLILESPSPNQTSLYFCASSLSSGANVLTFGAGSRLTVL.

The chain employs TRBV30 and TRBJ2-7, with a weak D call TRBD2 (6 bases). This CDR3 has 13 amino acids. V lost 8 bases to trimming and J lost 4 bases, with 18 bases between them. Looked up from germline, CDR1 is GTSNPN and CDR2 is SVGIG (reference sequence). The CDR3 nucleotides read TGTGCCACCTCCGGGACTTCCGTTTACGAGCAGTACTTC. Amino acids: CATSGTSVYEQYF.